This T cell receptor beta chain was recorded in a study of blood T cell repertoires in COVID-19. About the research overall: Collection of acute and convalescent COVID-19 samples took place in the United States, Italy and Spain. T cells, B-cell-depleted T cells, or PBMCs supplied cDNA or gDNA.

Germline V CDR1 and CDR2: LGHDT, YNNKEL (reference sequence). V lost 1 base to trimming and J lost 0 bases, with 4 bases between them. The CDR3 covers 15 residues. Per the original data handling: Reference gene primers were amplified, and this amplification served to estimate nucleated cell counts. Sequencing used immunoSEQ multiplex PCR; TCRdb keeps in-frame clones, though not all of them. That table supplies the V and J calls and clone size; D and trimming were determined from the DNA. The sample contains around 57,000 clones, roughly 84% of which appear only once. Material: peripheral blood. This sequence originates from a man in his fifties or sixties with active COVID-19. The chain combines TRBV3-1 (or the pseudogene TRBV3-2) with TRBJ2-6, with unresolved D. Here the CDR3 DNA reads TGTGCCAGCAGCCAAGCATCCTCTGGGGCCAACGTCCTGACTTTC. Protein sequence: CASSQASSGANVLTF.